The sequence of this T cell receptor (beta chain) was determined in a study of blood T cells in healthy people across ages. Regarding the study as a whole: Because donor CMV status was unknown, expanded clonotype changes were possibly confounded.

This clonotype has only a few counts. The antigen remains undetermined. A junction end diverges from the germline sequence, so it may reflect a read error. Germline values: CDR1 SGHTA, CDR2 FQGNSA. This CDR3 comprises 13 residues. Each sample gave at least 6 million isolated PBMCs. Primers used in a second PCR of about 7 to 11 cycles were a sample-barcoded 5' primer and a J-beta primer mix. One entry per CDR3 protein results from TCRdb running MiXCR on the 5' RACE reads. The table shows 1.8 million or so distinct CDR3 sequences, with around 40% occurring only once. The sequenced sample was blood. The chain couples TRBV7-2 to TRBJ2-1; a possible D gene is TRBD2 (6 bases). The source of this sequence is a human donor in good health. CDR3 sequence: CASSLGTSNGQFF. The CDR3 DNA reads as TGTGCCAGCAGCTTAGGCACTAGCAATGGGCAGTTCTTC.